Listed here is a single T cell receptor beta chain. Its antigen is unidentified. This CDR3 is built from 18 residues. CDR1 is LNHDA, CDR2 SQIVND, per germline (reference sequence). Trimming cost V 6 bases and J 6 bases; bases outside gene matches: 17. The data are from a study of identical twins. Points from the study as a whole: The conclusions drew on cross-sectional statistical analysis instead of tracking the same donors. Carriage of fewer insertions was seen in abundant cord blood beta clonotypes, whereas memory repertoires showed none. The models systematically underestimated how much out-of-frame TCR alpha was shared in monozygotic twins. The authors noted that invariant MAIT and iNKT cells could partly confound zero-insertion analyses.

TCRdb redid the calling of the 5' RACE reads with MiXCR, one entry per CDR3 protein. The profile shows under 300,000 distinct CDR3 sequences, about an eighth of them singletons. The chain joins TRBV19 to TRBJ2-2; TRBD1 aligns across 9 bases. The sample consisted of memory (CD45RO+) T cells sorted from blood. The TCR comes from a woman younger than 30 in good health. This CDR3 reads CASRPTITGGTAPGELFF. The CDR3 bases are TGTGCCAGTAGGCCCACGATCACAGGGGGCACGGCCCCCGGGGAGCTGTTTTTT.